This entry lists 17 T cell receptor beta chains sequenced from one sample in a study of spatial heterogeneity in lung cancer. Time point specified: blood at routine non-recurrence follow-up after resection. Whole RNA obtained from tumor, nontumor lung or frozen PBMC underwent sequencing without sorting. TCRdb ran MiXCR on the 5' RACE reads and lists one entry per CDR3 protein. The data contain around 110,000 distinct CDR3 sequences, more than 9% of them singletons. This sample comprised PBMCs, obtained at follow-up. The receptors were gathered from a male donor with early-stage non-small cell lung cancer.

J is TRBJ2-1 and V is TRBV4-2, with TRBD1 as a possible D gene (5 bases). CDR3 length: 16 amino acids. V was cut by 0 bases and J by 3 bases, with 12 bases left in between. The germline V gene encodes CDR1 LGHNA and CDR2 YNFKEQ. DNA for the CDR3: TGTGCCAGCAGCCAAGAAAAAGGGGTAATCTACAATGAGCAGTTCTTC. This gives the protein CASSQEKGVIYNEQFF.

This clonotype was recorded at least ten times. The gene calls are TRBV7-2 and TRBJ2-4; a weak D match, TRBD1 (5 bases). Germline V gene data show CDR1 as SGHTA and CDR2 as FQGNSA. Between the trimmed V and J ends, which lost 0 bases and 0 bases, there was a span of 12 bases. The CDR3 has 17 amino acids. CDR3 sequence: CASSLAGRALAKNIQYF. The CDR3 region has the DNA TGTGCCAGCAGCTTAGCGGGCAGGGCGCTAGCCAAAAACATTCAGTACTTC. The complete variable domain, with remaining parts taken from reference TRBV7-2 and TRBJ2-4, reads GAGVSQSPSNKVTEKGKDVELRCDPISGHTALYWYRQSLGQGLEFLIYFQGNSAPDKSGLPSDRFSAERTGGSVSTLTIQRTQQEDSAVYLCASSLAGRALAKNIQYFGAGTRLSVL.

The chain uses TRBV7-3 and TRBJ1-6; D is undetermined. V was clipped by 5 bases and J by 5 bases, with 7 bases between them. The CDR3 runs to 13 residues. CDR1 SGHTA and CDR2 FQGTGA come from the germline V gene. This CDR3 reads CASSVTDNSPLHF. The CDR3 DNA reads TGTGCCAGCAGCGTTACAGATAATTCACCCCTCCACTTT.

J is TRBJ2-2 and V is TRBV12-3 or TRBV12-4, with D hard to call. The CDR3 covers 13 residues. V lost 3 bases, J lost 5 bases, and 7 bases lay in between. The CDR3 region is CASSFKMTGELFF. The CDR3 DNA reads as TGTGCCAGCAGTTTCAAAATGACCGGGGAGCTGTTTTTT.

In this sample, this clonotype turned up a few times. This sequence joins TRBV5-1 and TRBJ1-1; weak D call: TRBD1 (6 bases). CDR1 is SGHRS and CDR2 is YFSETQ in the germline V gene. This CDR3 is built from 14 residues. V lost 5 bases and J 5 bases, leaving 16 bases between the germline ends. The CDR3 here is CASRAGTDRTEAFF. In nucleotides, the CDR3 is TGCGCCAGCAGGGCGGGTACCGACAGGACTGAAGCTTTCTTT. Combining the CDR3 with reference TRBV5-1 and TRBJ1-1 gives the whole variable domain KAGVTQTPRYLIKTRGQQVTLSCSPISGHRSVSWYQQTPGQGLQFLFEYFSETQRNKGNFPGRFSGRQFSNSRSEMNVSTLELGDSALYLCASRAGTDRTEAFFGQGTRLTVV.

This chain uses TRBV4-1 with TRBJ2-1, with D possibly matching TRBD2 (7 bases). V was trimmed by 0 bases and J by 7 bases, leaving 16 bases between them. Germline loops: CDR1 MGHRA, CDR2 YSYEKL. This CDR3 spans 16 amino acids. CDR3 residues: CASSQESGGIRNEQFF. The CDR3 DNA is TGCGCCAGCAGCCAAGAATCGGGGGGCATAAGAAATGAGCAGTTCTTC.

The genes are TRBV12-3 or TRBV12-4 and TRBJ1-3; no clear D gene. The CDR3 runs to 14 residues. Between the trimmed V and J ends, which lost 2 bases and 0 bases, there was a span of 5 bases. The CDR3 DNA reads as TGTGCCAGCAGTTTAAGGCTCTCTGGAAACACCATATATTTT. This sequence encodes CASSLRLSGNTIYF.

The sample holds a few counts of this clonotype. V usage is TRBV3-1 and J usage is TRBJ2-4; D gene ambiguous. V was shortened by 3 bases and J by 3 bases, with 6 bases between the two germline ends. CDR1 is LGHDT, CDR2 YNNKEL, per germline (reference sequence). The CDR3 contains 13 residues. The CDR3 loop is CASSQSIKNIQYF. In DNA, the CDR3 is TGTGCCAGCAGCCAGAGCATCAAAAACATTCAGTACTTC.

The chain joins TRBV7-9 to TRBJ1-5, with D possibly matching TRBD1 (5 bases). Germline CDR1 SEHNR, CDR2 FQNEAQ (reference sequence). Trimming took off 5 bases at V and 7 bases at J, with 15 bases between the two ends. This CDR3 has 14 amino acids. The CDR3 DNA follows: TGTGCCAGCAGCCCTTCCGTATGGGGCCAGCCCCAGCATTTT. Encoded protein: CASSPSVWGQPQHF.

This clonotype has a handful of counts. The CDR3 reads CASSRSALAGAEYEQYF. CDR3 coding DNA: TGCGCCAGCAGCCGCAGTGCTCTAGCGGGGGCTGAATACGAGCAGTACTTC. This chain links TRBV5-1 with TRBJ2-7; 10 bases align to TRBD2. The V and J ends lost 4 bases and 4 bases, in that order; junction bases with no gene match: 14. CDR3 length equals 17 residues. CDR1 is SGHRS and CDR2 is YFSETQ in the germline V gene.

V usage is TRBV3-1 and J usage is TRBJ2-5, with 12 bases fitting TRBD2. The V segment lost 5 bases and the J segment 5 bases; nucleotides outside the gene matches: 9. Looked up from germline, CDR1 is LGHDT and CDR2 is YNNKEL (reference sequence). The CDR3 sequence is 16 residues long. CDR3 coding DNA: TGTGCCAGCAGCTCCACTAGCGGGGGGTCCCACGAGACCCAGTACTTC. As protein: CASSSTSGGSHETQYF.

V and J are TRBV12-3 or TRBV12-4 and TRBJ2-5; the match to TRBD2 covers 7 bases. Trimming cost V 6 bases and J 7 bases; bases outside gene matches: 11. This CDR3 comprises 14 residues. DNA of the CDR3: TGTGCCAGCAGAGGATCAAGCGGGGACGGGACCCAGTACTTC. It encodes CASRGSSGDGTQYF.

This clonotype was seen at least ten times. CDR3 sequence reads: CATSSQRNEQFF. In DNA form, the CDR3 reads TGTGCCACCAGTTCCCAGCGTAATGAGCAGTTCTTC. The V and J genes are TRBV24-1 and TRBJ2-1; D ambiguous. The CDR3 covers 12 residues. V lost 6 bases and J 7 bases, leaving 9 bases between the germline ends. The germline V gene has CDR1 KGHDR and CDR2 SFDVKD.

The DNA for the CDR3 is TGTGCCAGCAGCCAAGACTGGGGGCAGGCCGCGAACACCGGGGAGCTGTTTTTT. Its translation is CASSQDWGQAANTGELFF. The chain employs TRBV14 and TRBJ2-2; D is perhaps TRBD1 (6 bases). From germline, CDR1 is SGHDN and CDR2 FVKESK. Trimming took 0 bases from V and 0 from J, leaving 14 bases between them. CDR3 length: 18 amino acids.

This chain links TRBV25-1 with TRBJ2-1, with D perhaps matching TRBD2 (6 bases). Germline V CDR1 and CDR2: MGHDK, SYGVNS. Deletions cut 11 bases from V and 8 bases from J, with 16 bases between. This CDR3 has 12 amino acids. The DNA for the CDR3 is TGTGCCCGAAAGTGGGGGGTCCATGAGCAGTTCTTC. It translates to CARKWGVHEQFF.

This sequence joins TRBV20-1 and TRBJ2-3; D unresolved. V lost 4 bases, J lost 0 bases, and 5 bases lay in between. CDR3 length: 12 amino acids. Germline V gives CDR1 DFQATT, CDR2 SNEGSKA (reference sequence). The CDR3 sequence: CSAMMSTDTQYF. CDR3 in DNA: TGCAGTGCTATGATGAGCACAGATACGCAGTATTTT.

This clonotype was detected a few times. CDR3 nucleotide sequence: TGTGCCAGCAGCCTACAGGGGGGAGAGGGCTACACCTTC. It codes for CASSLQGGEGYTF. The J gene is TRBJ1-2, the V gene TRBV7-9, with TRBD1 matching 8 bases. Germline V gene sequence: CDR1 SEHNR, CDR2 FQNEAQ (reference sequence). This CDR3 is 13 amino acids long. V dropped 5 bases and J dropped 8; count of bases not matched to a gene: 7. Drawing the rest from reference TRBV7-9 and TRBJ1-2, the complete variable domain is DTGVSQNPRHKITKRGQNVTFRCDPISEHNRLYWYRQTLGQGPEFLTYFQNEAQLEKSRLLSDRFSAERPKGSFSTLEIQRTEQGDSAMYLCASSLQGGEGYTFGSGTRLTVV.